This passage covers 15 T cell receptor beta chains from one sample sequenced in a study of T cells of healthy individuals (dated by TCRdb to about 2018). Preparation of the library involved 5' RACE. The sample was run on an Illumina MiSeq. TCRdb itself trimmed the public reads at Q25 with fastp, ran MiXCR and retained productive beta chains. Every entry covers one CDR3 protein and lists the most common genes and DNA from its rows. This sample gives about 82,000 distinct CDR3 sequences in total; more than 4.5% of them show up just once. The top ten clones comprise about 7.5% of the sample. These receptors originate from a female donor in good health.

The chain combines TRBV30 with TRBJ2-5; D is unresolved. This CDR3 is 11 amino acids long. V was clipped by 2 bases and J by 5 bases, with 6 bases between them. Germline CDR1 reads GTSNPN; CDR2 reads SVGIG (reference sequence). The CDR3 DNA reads TGTGCCTGGAGTAGAATGGAGACCCAGTACTTC. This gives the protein CAWSRMETQYF.

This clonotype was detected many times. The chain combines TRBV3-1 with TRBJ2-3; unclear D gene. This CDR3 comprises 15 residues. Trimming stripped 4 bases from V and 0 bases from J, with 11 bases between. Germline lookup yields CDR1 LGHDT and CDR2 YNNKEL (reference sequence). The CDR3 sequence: CASSPERASTDTQYF. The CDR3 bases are TGTGCCAGCAGCCCAGAGCGAGCAAGCACAGATACGCAGTATTTT.

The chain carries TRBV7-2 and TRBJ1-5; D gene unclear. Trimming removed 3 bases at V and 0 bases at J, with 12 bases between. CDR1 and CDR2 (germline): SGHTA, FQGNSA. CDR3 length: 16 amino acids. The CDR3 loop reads CASSLYSDDSNQPQHF. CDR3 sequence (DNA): TGTGCCAGCAGCTTGTACAGCGATGATAGCAATCAGCCCCAGCATTTT.

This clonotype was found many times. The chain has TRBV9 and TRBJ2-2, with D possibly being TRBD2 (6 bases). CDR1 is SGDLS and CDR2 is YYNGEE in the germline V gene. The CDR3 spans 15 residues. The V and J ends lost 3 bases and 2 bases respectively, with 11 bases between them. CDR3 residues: CASSGRRDNTGELFF. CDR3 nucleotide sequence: TGTGCCAGCAGCGGCAGGCGGGACAACACCGGGGAGCTGTTTTTT.

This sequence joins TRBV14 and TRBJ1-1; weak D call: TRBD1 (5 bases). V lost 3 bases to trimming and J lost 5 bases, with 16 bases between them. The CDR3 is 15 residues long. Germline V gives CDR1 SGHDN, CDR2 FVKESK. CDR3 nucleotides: TGTGCCAGCAGCCATATGGGACGAGGTGGGACTGAAGCTTTCTTT. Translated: CASSHMGRGGTEAFF.

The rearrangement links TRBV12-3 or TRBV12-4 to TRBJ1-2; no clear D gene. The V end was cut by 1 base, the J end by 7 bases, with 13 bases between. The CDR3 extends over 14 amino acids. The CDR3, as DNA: TGTGCCAGCAGTTTAGGGCCCCCCGGGGTTGGCTACACCTTC. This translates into CASSLGPPGVGYTF.

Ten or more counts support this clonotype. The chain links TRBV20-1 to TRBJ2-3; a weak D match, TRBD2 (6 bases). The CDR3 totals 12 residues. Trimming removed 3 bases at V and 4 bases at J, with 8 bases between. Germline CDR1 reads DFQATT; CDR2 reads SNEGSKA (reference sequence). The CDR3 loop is CSARRDSDTQYF. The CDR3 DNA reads TGCAGTGCTAGGCGGGATTCAGATACGCAGTATTTT.

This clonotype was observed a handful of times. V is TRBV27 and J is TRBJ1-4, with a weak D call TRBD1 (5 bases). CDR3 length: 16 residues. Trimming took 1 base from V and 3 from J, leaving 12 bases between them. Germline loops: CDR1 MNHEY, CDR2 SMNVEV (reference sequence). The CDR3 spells CASSLYGGRSNEKLFF. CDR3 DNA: TGTGCCAGCAGTTTATACGGGGGTCGGTCTAATGAAAAACTGTTTTTT.

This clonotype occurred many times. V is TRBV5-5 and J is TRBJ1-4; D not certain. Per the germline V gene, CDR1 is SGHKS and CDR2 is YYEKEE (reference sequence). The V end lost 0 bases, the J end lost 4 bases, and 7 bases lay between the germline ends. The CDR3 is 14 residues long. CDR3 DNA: TGTGCCAGCAGCTTGGAATGGGGTAATGAAAAACTGTTTTTT. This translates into CASSLEWGNEKLFF.

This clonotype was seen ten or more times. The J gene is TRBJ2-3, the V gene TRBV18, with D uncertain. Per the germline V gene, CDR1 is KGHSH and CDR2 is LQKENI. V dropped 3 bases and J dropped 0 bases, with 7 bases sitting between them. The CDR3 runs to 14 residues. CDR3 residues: CASSPRSSTDTQYF. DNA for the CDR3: TGTGCCAGCTCACCCCGGAGTAGCACAGATACGCAGTATTTT.

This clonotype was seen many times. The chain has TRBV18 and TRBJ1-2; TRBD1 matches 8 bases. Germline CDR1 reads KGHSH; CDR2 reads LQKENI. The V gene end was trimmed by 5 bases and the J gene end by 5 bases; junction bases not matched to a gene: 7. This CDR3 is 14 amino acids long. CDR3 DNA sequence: TGTGCCAGCTCAAGCGGACAGGGAGGGTATGGCTACACCTTC. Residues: CASSSGQGGYGYTF. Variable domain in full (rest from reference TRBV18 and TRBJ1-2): NAGVMQNPRHLVRRRGQEARLRCSPMKGHSHVYWYRQLPEEGLKFMVYLQKENIIDESGMPKERFSAEFPKEGPSILRIQQVVRGDSAAYFCASSSGQGGYGYTFGSGTRLTVV.

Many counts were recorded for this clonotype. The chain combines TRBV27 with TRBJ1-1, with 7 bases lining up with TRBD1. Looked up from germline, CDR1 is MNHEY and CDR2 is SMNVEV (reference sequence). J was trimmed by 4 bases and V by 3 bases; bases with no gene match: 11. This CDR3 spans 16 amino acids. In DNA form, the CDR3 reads TGTGCCAGCAGTTTTTCGGTTCGACAGGGCGGCACTGAAGCTTTCTTT. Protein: CASSFSVRQGGTEAFF.

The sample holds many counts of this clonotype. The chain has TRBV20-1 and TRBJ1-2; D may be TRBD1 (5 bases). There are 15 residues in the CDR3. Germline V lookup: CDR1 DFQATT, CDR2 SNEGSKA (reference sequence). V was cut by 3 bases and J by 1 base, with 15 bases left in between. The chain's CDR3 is CSARGLYQGNYGYTF. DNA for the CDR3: TGCAGTGCTAGGGGCCTCTACCAGGGTAACTATGGCTACACCTTC.

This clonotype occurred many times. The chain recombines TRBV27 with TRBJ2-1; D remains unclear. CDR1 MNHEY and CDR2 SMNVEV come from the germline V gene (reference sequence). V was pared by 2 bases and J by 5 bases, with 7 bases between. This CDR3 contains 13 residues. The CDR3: CASSLNSNNEQFF. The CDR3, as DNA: TGTGCCAGCAGTTTAAACAGCAACAATGAGCAGTTCTTC.

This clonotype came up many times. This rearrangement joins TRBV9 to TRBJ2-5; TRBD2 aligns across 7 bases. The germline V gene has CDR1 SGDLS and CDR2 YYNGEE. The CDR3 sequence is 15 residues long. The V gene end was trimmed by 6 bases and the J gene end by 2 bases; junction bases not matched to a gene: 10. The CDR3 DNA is TGTGCCAGCACCGGTGGTCCTAGCGGACAAGAGACCCAGTACTTC. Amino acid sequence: CASTGGPSGQETQYF.